The present TCR beta chain was sequenced within a study of T cells in Graves' hyperthyroidism and ophthalmopathy (dated by TCRdb to the late 2010s). Study-level background: Peripheral blood samples were taken at initial diagnosis, before any treatment was given. An independent validation cohort of around 19 hyperthyroidism patients and 15 or so patients who later progressed to ophthalmopathy tested prospective prediction of ophthalmopathy. TCR V-J signatures able to tell the groups apart were searched for in a discovery cohort of about a hundred patients, of whom 40 to 45 had Graves' ophthalmopathy and about 55 had stable Graves' hyperthyroidism. In about six Graves' hyperthyroidism patients, the study also compared T-cell repertoires from thyroid tissue with T-cell repertoires from blood. The approximately 97 discovery patients were randomly divided into training and test sets at a 7:3 ratio. TCR Vbeta CDR3 sequencing of 140 or so peripheral blood samples (more than 40 ophthalmopathy, over 70 hyperthyroidism and roughly 17 progressor patients) is reported in the paper. After sampling, hyperthyroidism patients received methimazole starting at 30 mg daily, and ophthalmopathy patients received high-dose intravenous methylprednisolone.

Moderately to severely active disease, a Clinical Activity Score of at least 3, a NOSPECS grade of at least 4, and a duration under 3 months were present in ophthalmopathy patients. Patients with uncontrolled infections, other autoimmune diseases, pregnancy or lactation were excluded. Diagnoses relied on clinical symptoms, serum thyroxine and TRAb, thyroid ultrasound and orbital computed tomography. Ficoll-Paque density gradient centrifugation was used to isolate PBMCs from 9.5 to 10 ml of fresh peripheral blood. Total RNA was extracted with Trizol reagent, and quality was checked on an Agilent 2100 Bioanalyzer. This clonotype occurred a few times. The clone's antigen remains unknown. No much larger clone exists at a distance of one base, and base qualities are not known. The junction shows trimming of 5 bases on V and 7 bases on J, and the gene matches do not reach 7 bases of it. CDR1 and CDR2 (SEHNR, FQNEAQ) derive from the germline V gene (reference sequence). Reading from cysteine to phenylalanine, the CDR3 counts 15 amino acids. Only CDR3 DNA remains: 45 bases, in frame from the first base.

Amplification of TCR beta CDR3 regions was carried out from RNA transcripts. The TCR CDR3 was subjected to a first round of RT-PCR using the HTBI primer set and the Qiagen OneStep RT-PCR kit. Libraries were constructed in a second round of multiplex PCR, after which size selection and purification were carried out. Sequencing of the libraries was done on an Illumina HiSeq2000 using paired-end 100 bp reads. The authors' analysis ran thus. SOAPnuke was used to process the raw data, with reads discarded if the reads contained adapters or uncalled bases, had a mean Phred below 15, or lacked an exact constant-primer or identifier match. COPE v1.2.5 was used to merge the high-quality paired reads, and each unique nucleotide sequence was defined as a clonotype. MiTCR v1.1 was used to align the clonotypes against IMGT TRBV, TRBD and TRBJ reference segments. The analysis was restricted to V-J combinations with a frequency above 0.0001, which together covered 99% to 99.2% of the repertoires. The TCS score was defined as the ratio of F50 (clonal expansion) to E x V (chaos), calculated using BLOSUM62-based TCRdist between CDR3 peptides within each V-J. Welch's t-statistics and random forest reduced fewer than 550 V-J features to about 12, which were used in a naive Bayes classifier (R e1071). TCRdb reanalyzed the raw reads on its own, using fastp at Q25 for trimming and MiXCR for clone calling, and kept in-frame beta chains. Each entry is one CDR3 protein sequence, shown with its most common DNA and genes. TCRdb's processing, not the authors' own work, is the source of the V and J calls. Counted in this sample were more than 450,000 distinct CDR3 sequences; 15% to 20% of them appeared once. The ten largest clones add up to roughly 44% of the sample.

The full study reports these points: In validation, the model predicted progression to ophthalmopathy a median of around six months before onset, with over 60% sensitivity and nearly 75% specificity. Sample size was not statistically predetermined, and investigators were not blinded to group allocation. Most expanded thyroid clonotypes (frequency above 0.001) were also detected in blood, suggesting blood repertoires may reflect thyroid immune responses. A model built on a 13 V-J signature distinguished ophthalmopathy from stable hyperthyroidism, reaching 85% to 90% sensitivity and under 84% specificity in cross-validation and 80%/75% in testing.

This receptor chain uses TRBV7-9 and TRBJ2-1; 11 central nucleotides agree with TRBD2. The sample was blood. The TCR comes from a man aged 35-49 years with Graves' ophthalmopathy. The CDR3 sequence is CASSVTSGSRNEQFF. The DNA reads TGTGCCAGCAGCGTTACTAGCGGGAGTCGGAATGAGCAGTTCTTC.